This is a list of T cell receptor beta chains from one sample in a study of blood T cell repertoires in COVID-19. The data were produced by immunoSEQ multiplex PCR, yet TCRdb's version contains in-frame clones alone and is incomplete. Of tens of thousands of clones detected, roughly 90% appear once; the ten largest clones hold 22%. The sequencing sample was made of peripheral blood. The receptors derive from a woman aged 80 or over with COVID-19, enrolled during active disease. CDR3s include the opening cysteine and the closing phenylalanine or tryptophan. The D gene is left open where the match is weak. Clone size is not always given. Where it is, it says once, few, many or a class for expanded clones.

d_call j_call v_call clone_size cdr3_nt cdr3_aa
TRBD2 TRBJ2-1 TRBV5-1 . TGCGCCAGCGGGACTAGCGGGGGTTACAATGAGCAGTTCTTC CASGTSGGYNEQFF
TRBD1 TRBJ1-5 TRBV19 . TGTGCCAGTAGTAGAAGGCAGGGGGTCGATCAGCCCCAGCATTTT CASSRRQGVDQPQHF
. TRBJ2-1 TRBV30 once TGTGCCTGGAGTAGAACTAGGGTCACTGAGCAGTTCTTC CAWSRTRVTEQFF
. TRBJ1-2 TRBV9 . TGTGCCAGCAGCCTCTCGGGGGGCGCCGGTGGCTACACCTTC CASSLSGGAGGYTF
. TRBJ1-1 TRBV5-1 few TGCGCCAGCAGCTTGGAGAAGGGGGAAGCTTTCTTT CASSLEKGEAFF
. TRBJ1-1 TRBV5-1 . TGCGCCAGCAGCTTGGGGGCAGGCTTGCCGAACACTGAAGCTTTCTTT CASSLGAGLPNTEAFF
. TRBJ2-5 TRBV2 . TGTGCCAGCAGGAACGAGCAGGCCATACAAGAGACCCAGTACTTC CASRNEQAIQETQYF
TRBD2 TRBJ2-2 TRBV6-2/TRBV6-3 once TGTGCCAGCAGTCAACCCCCGGGAGGGGGGGAGCTGTTTTTT CASSQPPGGGELFF
TRBD2 TRBJ2-3 TRBV5-1 many TGCGCCAGCTTCGGGGGAGGGGTTTCGGATACGCAGTATTTT CASFGGGVSDTQYF
TRBD1 TRBJ1-1 TRBV7-9 . TGTGCCAGCAGCTTTCGGACAGGGGAGGGAGGAATGAACACTGAAGCTTTCTTT CASSFRTGEGGMNTEAFF
. TRBJ2-5 TRBV11-3 . TGTGCCAGCAGCTTAGTCTGGAGGGTTAATACTCATGAGACCCAGTACTTC CASSLVWRVNTHETQYF
TRBD1 TRBJ1-2 TRBV5-6 . TGTGCCAGCAGCCCGGGGACAGGGGTAGGCTACACCTTC CASSPGTGVGYTF
TRBD1 TRBJ2-2 TRBV5-1 . TGCGCCAGCAGCTTGGACCCGGGACAGGGGGCCTTCGCGAACACCGGGGAGCTGTTTTTT CASSLDPGQGAFANTGELFF
. TRBJ2-3 TRBV7-3 . TGTGCCAGCAGCTCTTCGTTTAGGGGAGGACTAGATACGCAGTATTTT CASSSSFRGGLDTQYF
TRBD2 TRBJ2-2 TRBV11-2 . TGTGCCAGCAGCTCCCTGGGACTAGCGGGGGTCGGGGAGCTGTTTTTT CASSSLGLAGVGELFF
TRBD2 TRBJ2-1 TRBV20-1 . TGCAGTGCTAGTTTCGGGGGGACCAATGAGCAGTTCTTC CSASFGGTNEQFF
TRBD2 TRBJ2-3 TRBV6-2/TRBV6-3 . TGTGCCAGCAGTGGCCTACTAGCGGGAGCTGGCACAGATACGCAGTATTTT CASSGLLAGAGTDTQYF
. TRBJ1-3 TRBV27 . TGTGCCAGCAGTTCCCTCAGGGGAACAAACACCATATATTTT CASSSLRGTNTIYF
. TRBJ2-6 TRBV6-6 . TGTGCCAGCAGGACCCAGGGAAGTGCTGGGGCCAACGTCCTGACTTTC CASRTQGSAGANVLTF
. TRBJ1-1 TRBV27 . TGTGCCAGCAGACAAAGACCGGGAGAGCCGCCTGAAGCTTTCTTT CASRQRPGEPPEAFF
TRBD2 TRBJ2-1 TRBV7-9 . TGTGCCAGCAGCTTAGCCACTAGCGGGGGATACAATGAGCAGTTCTTC CASSLATSGGYNEQFF
TRBD1 TRBJ1-5 TRBV19 . TGTGCCAGCACCGGGACAGGGAAGCCCCAGCATTTT CASTGTGKPQHF
. TRBJ1-5 TRBV7-3 . TGTGCCAGCAGCTTAAACGGGGGAATGAGTCAGCCCCAGCATTTT CASSLNGGMSQPQHF
TRBD1 TRBJ2-2 TRBV10-2 . TGCGCCAGCACCCGGACAGGGGGGGGAATCAACACCGGGGAGCTGTTTTTT CASTRTGGGINTGELFF
. TRBJ2-1 TRBV30 . TGTGCCTGGAGTCCCCTTGGGGGCCTACGGTTCTTC CAWSPLGGLRFF
TRBD1 TRBJ2-7 TRBV2 . TGTGCCAGCAGAAGACAGGGAACCTACGAGCAGTACTTC CASRRQGTYEQYF
TRBD1 TRBJ1-2 TRBV12-5 . TGTGCTAGTGGTTCCCGAACAGGGGTCTATGGCTACACCTTC CASGSRTGVYGYTF
. TRBJ2-7 TRBV5-5 . TGTGCCAGCAGCTTGGCAGGGAGGTCCTACGAGCAGTACTTC CASSLAGRSYEQYF
TRBD1 TRBJ1-3 TRBV18 . TGTGCCAGCTCACCACTAGGGACAGTCTCTGGAAACACCATATATTTT CASSPLGTVSGNTIYF
. TRBJ2-1 TRBV3-1/TRBV3-2 . TGTGCCAGCAGCCAAATGCTCACTCCCCCGGGTGTCCATGAGCAGTTCTTC CASSQMLTPPGVHEQFF
. TRBJ2-7 TRBV11-2 . TGTGCCAGCAGTCCTGCCGGGACACCACACCCCTACTTC CASSPAGTPHPYF
. TRBJ2-7 TRBV4-1 . TGCGCCAGCAGCCTCGGGCAGGGGGGAACCTACGAGCAGTACTTC CASSLGQGGTYEQYF